This TCR beta chain is drawn from a study of CD4+ T cells in melanoma. Details on this clone: The antigen remains unidentified.

Overall study findings and caveats: In melanoma, neoantigen-specific CD4+ T cells reportedly differed in differentiation state.

Here immunoSEQ multiplex PCR was the method, and the copy in TCRdb shows in-frame clones only, minus some. The profile shows 13,000 to 15,000 clones, around 68% of them singletons. The sequence derives from a human donor with melanoma. Sequenced sample: cells from a culture (not recorded whether cultured in vitro).

CDR3 sequence reads: CASARGGTQPQHF. In nucleotides, the CDR3 is TGTGCTAGTGCCCGAGGGGGCACTCAGCCCCAGCATTTT. This chain links TRBV12-5 with TRBJ1-5, with 7 nucleotides matching TRBD1. J was trimmed by 6 bases and V by 7 bases; bases with no gene match: 6. Germline lookup yields CDR1 LGHNT and CDR2 FRNRAP. This CDR3 has 13 residues.